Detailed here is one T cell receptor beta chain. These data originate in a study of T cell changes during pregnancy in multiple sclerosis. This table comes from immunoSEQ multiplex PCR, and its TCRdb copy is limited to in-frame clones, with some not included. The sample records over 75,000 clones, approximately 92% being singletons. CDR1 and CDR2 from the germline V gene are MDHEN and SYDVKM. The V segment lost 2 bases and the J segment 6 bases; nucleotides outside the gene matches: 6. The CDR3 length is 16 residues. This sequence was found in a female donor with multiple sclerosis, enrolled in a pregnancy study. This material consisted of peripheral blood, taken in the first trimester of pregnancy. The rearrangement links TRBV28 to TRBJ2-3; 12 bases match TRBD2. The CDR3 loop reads CASSLGLAGGLDTQYF. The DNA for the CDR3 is TGTGCCAGCAGTTTAGGGCTAGCGGGAGGGTTGGATACGCAGTATTTT.